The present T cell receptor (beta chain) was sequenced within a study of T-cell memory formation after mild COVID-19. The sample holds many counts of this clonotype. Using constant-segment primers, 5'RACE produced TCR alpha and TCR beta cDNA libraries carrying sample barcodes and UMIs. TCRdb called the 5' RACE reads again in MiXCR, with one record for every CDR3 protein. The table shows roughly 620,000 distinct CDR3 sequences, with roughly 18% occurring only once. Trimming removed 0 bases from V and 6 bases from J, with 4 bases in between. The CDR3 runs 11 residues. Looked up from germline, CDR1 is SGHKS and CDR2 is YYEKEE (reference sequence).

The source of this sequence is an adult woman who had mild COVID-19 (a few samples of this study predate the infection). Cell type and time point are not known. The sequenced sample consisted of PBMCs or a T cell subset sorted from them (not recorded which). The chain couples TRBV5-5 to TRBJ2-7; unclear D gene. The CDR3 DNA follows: TGTGCCAGCAGCTTGGCCCTCGAGCAGTACTTC. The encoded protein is CASSLALEQYF. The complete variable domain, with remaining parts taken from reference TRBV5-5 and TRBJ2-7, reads DAGVTQSPTHLIKTRGQQVTLRCSPISGHKSVSWYQQVLGQGPQFIFQYYEKEERGRGNFPDRFSARQFPNYSSELNVNALLLGDSALYLCASSLALEQYFGPGTRLTVT.